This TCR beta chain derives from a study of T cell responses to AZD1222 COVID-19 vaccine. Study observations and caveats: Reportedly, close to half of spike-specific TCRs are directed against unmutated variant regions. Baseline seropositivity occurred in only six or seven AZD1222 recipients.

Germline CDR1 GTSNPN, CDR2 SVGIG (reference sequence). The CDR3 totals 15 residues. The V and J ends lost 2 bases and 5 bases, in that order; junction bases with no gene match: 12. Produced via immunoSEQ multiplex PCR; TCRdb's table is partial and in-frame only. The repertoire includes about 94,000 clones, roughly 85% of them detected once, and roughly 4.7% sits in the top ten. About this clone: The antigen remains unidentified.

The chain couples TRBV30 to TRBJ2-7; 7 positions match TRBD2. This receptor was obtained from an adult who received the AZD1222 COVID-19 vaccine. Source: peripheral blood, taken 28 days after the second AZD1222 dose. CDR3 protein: CAWSPRRGLLDEQYF. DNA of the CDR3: TGTGCCTGGAGTCCCAGGAGGGGACTACTGGACGAGCAGTACTTC.